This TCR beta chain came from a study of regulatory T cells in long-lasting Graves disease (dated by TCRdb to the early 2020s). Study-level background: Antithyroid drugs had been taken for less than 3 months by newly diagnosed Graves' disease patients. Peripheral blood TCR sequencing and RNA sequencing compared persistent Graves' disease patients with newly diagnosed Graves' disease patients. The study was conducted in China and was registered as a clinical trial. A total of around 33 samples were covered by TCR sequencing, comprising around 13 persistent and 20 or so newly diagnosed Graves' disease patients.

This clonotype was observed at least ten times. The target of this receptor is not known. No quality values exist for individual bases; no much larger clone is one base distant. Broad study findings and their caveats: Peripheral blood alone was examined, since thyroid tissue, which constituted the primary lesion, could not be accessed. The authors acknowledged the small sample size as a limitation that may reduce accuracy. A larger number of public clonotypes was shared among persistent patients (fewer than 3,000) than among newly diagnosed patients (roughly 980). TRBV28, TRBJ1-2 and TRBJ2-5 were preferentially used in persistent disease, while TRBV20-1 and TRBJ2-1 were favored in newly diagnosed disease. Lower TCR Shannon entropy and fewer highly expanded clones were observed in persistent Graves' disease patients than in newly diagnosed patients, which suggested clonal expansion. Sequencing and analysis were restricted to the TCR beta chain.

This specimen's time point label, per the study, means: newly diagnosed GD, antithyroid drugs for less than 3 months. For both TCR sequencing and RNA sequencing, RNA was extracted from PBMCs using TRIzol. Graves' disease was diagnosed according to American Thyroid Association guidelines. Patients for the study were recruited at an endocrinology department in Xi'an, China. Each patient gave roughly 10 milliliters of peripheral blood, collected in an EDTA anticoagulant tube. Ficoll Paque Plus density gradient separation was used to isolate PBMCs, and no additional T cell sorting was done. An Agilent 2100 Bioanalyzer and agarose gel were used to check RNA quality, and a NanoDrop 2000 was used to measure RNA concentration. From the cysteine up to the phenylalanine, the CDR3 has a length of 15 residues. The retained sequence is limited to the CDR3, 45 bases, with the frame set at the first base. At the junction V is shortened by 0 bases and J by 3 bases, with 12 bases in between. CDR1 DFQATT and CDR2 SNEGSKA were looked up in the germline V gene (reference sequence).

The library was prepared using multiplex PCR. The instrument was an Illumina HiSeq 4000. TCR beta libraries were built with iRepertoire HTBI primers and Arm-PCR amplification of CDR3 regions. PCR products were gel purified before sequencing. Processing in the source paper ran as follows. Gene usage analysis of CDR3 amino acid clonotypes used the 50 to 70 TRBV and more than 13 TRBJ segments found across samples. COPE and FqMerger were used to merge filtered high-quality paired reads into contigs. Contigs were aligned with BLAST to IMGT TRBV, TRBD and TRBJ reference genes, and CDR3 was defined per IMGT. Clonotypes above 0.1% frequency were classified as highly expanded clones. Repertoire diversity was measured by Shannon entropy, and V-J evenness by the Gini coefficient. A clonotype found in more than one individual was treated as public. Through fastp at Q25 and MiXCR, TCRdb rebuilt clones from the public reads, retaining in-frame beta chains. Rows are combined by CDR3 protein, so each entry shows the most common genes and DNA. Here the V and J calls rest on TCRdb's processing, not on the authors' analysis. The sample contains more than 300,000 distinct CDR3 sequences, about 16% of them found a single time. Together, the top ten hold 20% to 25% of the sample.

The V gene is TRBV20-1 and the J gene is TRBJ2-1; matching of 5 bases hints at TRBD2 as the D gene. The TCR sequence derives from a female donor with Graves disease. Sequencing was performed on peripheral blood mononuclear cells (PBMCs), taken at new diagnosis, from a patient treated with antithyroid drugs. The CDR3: CSARDPGWDYNEQFF. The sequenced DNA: TGCAGTGCTAGAGATCCGGGATGGGACTACAATGAGCAGTTCTTC.